This entry features one T cell receptor (beta chain) sequence. Its antigen is currently unknown. For each CDR3 protein, TCRdb gives one entry from its re-call of the 5' RACE reads, without DNA. The table gives roughly 380,000 distinct CDR3 sequences; the top ten clones make up 5% to 5.5% of it. The data are from a study of T cells expressing NK-cell markers. Background on the study: HCMV seropositivity characterized seven of the eight sequenced donors, and seronegativity one.

Notes on the study in general: These clonotypes additionally ranked first within the CD3+CD56-NKG2C+ fraction of a few donors. Dominant NKG2C+ clonotypes were found to form about 1.0-8% of CD8+ T cells in 5 or 6 donors. Whether expanded NKG2C+ T cell clones recognized HCMV stayed uncertain.

The CDR3 is 13 residues long. Germline-derived CDR1 and CDR2 are SGDLS and YYNGEE. Sequences were obtained from blood T cells: a sorted CD56 or NKG2C T cell subset, CD4+ or CD8+ T cells, or bulk PBMC T cells (not recorded which). The chain links TRBV9 to TRBJ1-1. The clonotype comes from a man aged 18 to 69 in good health. CDR3 amino acids: CASSMIGTTEAFF.